Listed below are T cell receptor beta chains from one sample, sequenced in a study of blood T cell repertoires in COVID-19. Clones were sequenced by immunoSEQ multiplex PCR, and TCRdb holds only the in-frame ones, with some missing. The sample includes 50,000 to 65,000 clones, roughly two thirds of them seen just once. Material: PBMCs or T cells enriched from blood (not recorded which). These receptors all come from a woman aged 60 to 75 who had been exposed to COVID-19. Both conserved end residues are part of each CDR3. Each record gives: V gene, CDR3 length, D gene, clone size, J gene, CDR3 protein, CDR3 DNA. D genes are given only for firm matches. Not every row has a clone size; where given, it reads once, few, many or a size class.

>TRBV30|14|NA|few|TRBJ1-4
CAWTEQSTNEKLFF
TGTGCCTGGACTGAACAGTCAACTAATGAAAAACTGTTTTTT
>TRBV29-1|14|NA|NA|TRBJ2-4
CSVNRVGAKNIQYF
TGCAGCGTTAACAGGGTGGGGGCCAAAAACATTCAGTACTTC
>TRBV7-2|17|TRBD2|NA|TRBJ2-7
CASSLASVAGDPLEQYF
TGTGCCAGCAGCTTAGCGTCGGTAGCGGGAGACCCCCTCGAGCAGTACTTC
>TRBV7-2|12|NA|NA|TRBJ2-3
CASTRGSGSQYF
TGTGCCAGCACCCGTGGTAGCGGCTCACAGTATTTT
>TRBV14|14|NA|NA|TRBJ1-2
CASSQGGGNYGYTF
TGTGCCAGCAGCCAAGGCGGCGGTAACTATGGCTACACCTTC
>TRBV28|13|NA|NA|TRBJ1-6
CASSLVGEPPLHF
TGTGCCAGCAGTTTAGTCGGGGAACCACCCCTCCACTTT
>TRBV19|13|NA|NA|TRBJ2-2
CASGTSTWGELFF
TGTGCCAGTGGCACGTCAACGTGGGGGGAGCTGTTTTTT
>TRBV6-2/TRBV6-3|17|NA|NA|TRBJ2-2
CASSPSRLLRETGELFF
TGTGCCAGCAGTCCCTCTCGACTCCTCCGTGAGACCGGGGAGCTGTTTTTT
>TRBV3-1/TRBV3-2|14|NA|NA|TRBJ1-2
CASSPQGWGYGYTF
TGTGCCAGCAGCCCCCAGGGCTGGGGCTATGGCTACACCTTC
>TRBV6-2/TRBV6-3|13|NA|NA|TRBJ1-2
CASSEGRFYGYTF
TGTGCCAGCAGCGAGGGGAGGTTCTATGGCTACACCTTC
>TRBV19|20|TRBD2|NA|TRBJ2-1
CASSRPGLAGGMSSYNEQFF
TGTGCCAGTAGTCGACCAGGACTAGCGGGAGGGATGAGCTCCTACAATGAGCAGTTCTTC
>TRBV3-1/TRBV3-2|12|NA|few|TRBJ2-5
CASRSAQETQYF
TGTGCCAGCAGGTCTGCGCAAGAGACCCAGTACTTC
>TRBV19|17|TRBD2|NA|TRBJ2-1
CASSIDSGGVSYNEQFF
TGTGCCAGTAGTATAGACAGCGGGGGGGTCTCCTACAATGAGCAGTTCTTC
>TRBV7-2|16|NA|NA|TRBJ1-1
CASSPGGRRMNTEAFF
TGTGCCAGCAGCCCCGGGGGTCGGAGAATGAACACTGAAGCTTTCTTT
>TRBV27|13|NA|NA|TRBJ2-3
CASSLIGPDTQYF
TGTGCCAGCAGTTTAATCGGTCCAGATACGCAGTATTTT
>TRBV5-1|14|NA|NA|TRBJ1-1
CASSLDTSNTEAFF
TGCGCCAGCAGCTTAGACACTTCGAACACTGAAGCTTTCTTT
>TRBV5-1|16|NA|once|TRBJ2-4
CASSLGQVLAKNIQYF
TGCGCCAGCAGCTTGGGGCAGGTCCTAGCCAAAAACATTCAGTACTTC
>TRBV3-1/TRBV3-2|14|TRBD1|once|TRBJ1-2
CASSRSGGAGGYTF
TGTGCCAGCAGCCGCTCAGGGGGCGCGGGGGGCTACACCTTC
>TRBV25-1|12|NA|NA|TRBJ1-2
CASSRGTFGYTF
TGTGCCAGCAGTAGGGGGACATTTGGCTACACCTTC
>TRBV19|15|NA|few|TRBJ1-6
CASREGLTYNSPLHF
TGTGCCAGTAGGGAGGGGCTGACATATAATTCACCCCTCCACTTT
>TRBV5-1|16|TRBD1|NA|TRBJ1-4
CASSPAGGITNEKLFF
TGCGCCAGCAGCCCCGCAGGGGGCATCACTAATGAAAAACTGTTTTTT
>TRBV7-9|13|NA|few|TRBJ1-4
CASSPRTDLKLFF
TGTGCCAGCAGCCCCCGGACAGATCTAAAACTGTTTTTT